The T cell receptor beta chain described here comes from a study of identical twins (dated by TCRdb to about 2016). For context, the study as a whole: The study deep-sequenced TCR alpha and beta repertoires from monozygotic twins, unrelated adults of various ages and cord blood to test whether fetal clonotypes persist. Replicate twin experiments were performed at different times using different library preparation protocols to rule out contamination. Results and caveats for the whole study, not just this receptor: Invariant T cells such as MAIT and iNKT could partly confound zero-insertion analyses, although diverse VJ usage argued against such confounding for most clonotypes. A weaker excess of twin sharing was found in beta out-of-frame sequences because the signal-to-noise ratio was lowered by fewer shared sequences. Fewer insertions were carried by abundant cord blood beta clonotypes; a weaker similar trend was observed in young adult naive repertoires, while no such trend was observed in memory repertoires. Compared with coincidental sharing between unrelated individuals, an excess of low generation-probability sequences was observed among out-of-frame TCR alpha sequences shared between twins. Conclusions relied on cross-sectional statistical analysis, since the same donors could not be followed over many years. Recombination models systematically underestimated out-of-frame TCR alpha sharing in monozygotic twins but agreed with sharing between unrelated individuals.

With respect to this clonotype: Its antigen is currently not known. It has no much larger one-base neighbor in the sample; base qualities were not kept.

The library was produced with 5' RACE. Instrument on record: Illumina HiSeq 2000. Template switching added a universal primer binding site, and the final cDNA carried a unique molecular identifier that allowed TCR cDNA molecules to be counted accurately. Specific primers in the conserved constant-segment region were used to synthesize first-strand cDNA for TCR alpha and beta chains. To control for contamination, every cDNA library was double barcoded, receiving both a SMART-Mk sample barcode and Illumina barcodes. TruSeq adapter sequences along with Illumina sample barcodes were introduced in two successive PCR steps. The TCR alpha and beta cDNA libraries were sequenced on the Illumina HiSeq platform using custom primers. The authors' analysis ran thus. MiGEC processed the raw reads to extract unique molecular identifiers, while MiXCR was used to determine the CDR3 positions. Recombination models were inferred per individual with the repgenHMM and IGoR tools using an EM algorithm. The tcR package in R was used for shared clonotype analysis, with sharing normalized by the product of cloneset sizes. To study raw recombination without the effects of thymic and clonal selection, out-of-frame nonproductive sequences were analyzed. Using fastp trimming at Q25 and MiXCR clonotype assembly, TCRdb reanalyzed the public sequencing data and kept in-frame beta chains. Every entry covers one CDR3 protein and lists the most common genes and DNA from its rows. These V and J calls derive from TCRdb rather than the authors' analysis. This sample lists 410,000 or so distinct CDR3 sequences; around 18% were detected once. Roughly 12% of the sample lies in the top ten.

Only healthy Caucasian donors were included. Three unrelated non-twin adults were also sequenced: a male aged 18 to 30, a male aged 50 to 59 and a female aged 50 to 59. Using Miltenyi CD45RO+ enrichment and human naive T-cell isolation kits, memory (CD45RO+) and naive T cells were isolated from PBMC. As encoded in the germline V gene (reference sequence), CDR1 is SEHNR while CDR2 is FQNEAQ. The trim is 4 bases for V and 14 bases for J, with a gap of 15 bases between the germline ends. From the cysteine up to the phenylalanine, the CDR3 has a length of 12 residues. The retained sequence is limited to the CDR3, 36 bases, with the frame set at the first base.

What was sequenced was naive T cells sorted from blood. The meaning of the sample's cell subset or site label: cells isolated with a human naive T-cell isolation kit. The sequence is built from TRBV7-9 and TRBJ2-1, with the D gene possibly TRBD1 or TRBD2, each one fitting 5 bases. The receptor was isolated from a man aged 50 to 60 in good health. The CDR3 protein sequence reads: CASSSVWGTKFF. At the DNA level, the sequence is TGTGCCAGCAGCTCGGTATGGGGGACCAAGTTCTTC.